These 4 T cell receptor beta chains share one sample of origin, sequenced in a study of T cell repertoires in cytomegalovirus infection. One entry per CDR3 protein results from TCRdb running MiXCR on the reads. The sample contains 750,000 to 950,000 distinct CDR3 sequences, 25% to 30% of which appear only once. These receptors' targets are unknown. Source: cultured CD8+ T cells from PBMCs, taken from culture after CMV antigen stimulation. The receptors come from a human donor in good health (CMV status not recorded). Some clones in this sample may be carry-over from other donors' samples.

Only a few counts were recorded for this clonotype. One junction end disagrees with the germline gene, perhaps due to a read error. V gene TRBV12-3 or TRBV12-4 combines with J gene TRBJ1-1; D is uncertain. This CDR3 contains 12 residues. CDR3 sequence: CASCFGVWEAFF. DNA for the CDR3: TGTGCCAGCTGTTTTGGGGTTTGGGAAGCTTTCTTT.

The rearrangement links TRBV7-6 to TRBJ1-1; D is ambiguous. The CDR3 runs to 15 residues. The V gene lost 8 bases and the J gene lost 5 bases, with 21 bases spanning the gap. Germline loops: CDR1 SGHVS, CDR2 FNYEAQ. The CDR3 here is CASGLWAGVGTEAFF. CDR3 sequence (DNA): TGTGCCAGCGGGTTATGGGCAGGAGTGGGTACTGAAGCTTTCTTT.

The chain recombines TRBV5-6 with TRBJ2-7; D might be TRBD1 or TRBD2, each matching 5 bases. Germline CDR1 and CDR2: SGHDT and YYEEEE. There are 12 residues in the CDR3. Trimming removed 3 bases from V and 7 bases from J, with 11 bases in between. The CDR3 nucleotides read TGTGCCAGCAGCTGGGGCTCGGGGGAGCAGTACTTC. Amino acids: CASSWGSGEQYF.

This clonotype was seen only a few times. V and J are TRBV6-2 or TRBV6-3 and TRBJ2-7; D may be TRBD1 (5 bases). Germline CDR1 MNHEY, CDR2 SVGEGT. This CDR3 comprises 14 residues. With 4 bases removed from V and 2 bases from J, the gap between germline ends came to 12 bases. CDR3 residues: CASSSQGITYEQYF. The CDR3 coding sequence is TGTGCCAGCAGTTCGCAGGGTATCACCTACGAGCAGTACTTC.